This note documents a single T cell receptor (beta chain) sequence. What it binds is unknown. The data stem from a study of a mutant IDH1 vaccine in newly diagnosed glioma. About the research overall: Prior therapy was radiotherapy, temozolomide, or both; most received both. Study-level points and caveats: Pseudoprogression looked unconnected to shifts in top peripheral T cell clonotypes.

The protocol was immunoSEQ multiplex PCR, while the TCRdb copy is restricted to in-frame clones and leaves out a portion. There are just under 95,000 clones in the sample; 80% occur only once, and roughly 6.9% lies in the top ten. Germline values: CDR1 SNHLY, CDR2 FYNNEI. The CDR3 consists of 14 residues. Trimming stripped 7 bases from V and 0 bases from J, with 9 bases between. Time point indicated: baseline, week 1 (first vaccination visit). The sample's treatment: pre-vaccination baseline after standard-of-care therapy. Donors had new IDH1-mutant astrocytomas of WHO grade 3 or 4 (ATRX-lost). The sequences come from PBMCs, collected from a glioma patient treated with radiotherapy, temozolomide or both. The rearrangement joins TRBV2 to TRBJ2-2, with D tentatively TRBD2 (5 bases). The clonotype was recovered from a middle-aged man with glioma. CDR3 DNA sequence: TGTGCCAGCAAACGGGATTCGAACACCGGGGAGCTGTTTTTT. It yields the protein CASKRDSNTGELFF.